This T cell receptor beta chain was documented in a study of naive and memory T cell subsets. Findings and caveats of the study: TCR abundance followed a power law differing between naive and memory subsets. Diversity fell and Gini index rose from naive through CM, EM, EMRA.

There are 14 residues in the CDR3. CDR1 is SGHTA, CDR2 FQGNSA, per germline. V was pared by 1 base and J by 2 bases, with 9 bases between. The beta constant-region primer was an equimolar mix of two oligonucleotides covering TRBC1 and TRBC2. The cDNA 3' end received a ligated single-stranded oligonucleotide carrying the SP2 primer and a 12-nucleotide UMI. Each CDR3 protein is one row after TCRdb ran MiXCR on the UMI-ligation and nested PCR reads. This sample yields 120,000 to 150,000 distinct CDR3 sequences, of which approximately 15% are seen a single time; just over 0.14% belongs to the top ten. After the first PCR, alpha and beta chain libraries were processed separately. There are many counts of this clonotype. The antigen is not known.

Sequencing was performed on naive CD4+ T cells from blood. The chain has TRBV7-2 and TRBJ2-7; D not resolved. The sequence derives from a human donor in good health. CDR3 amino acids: CASSLGRQAYEQYF. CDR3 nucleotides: TGTGCCAGCAGCTTAGGCCGTCAGGCCTACGAGCAGTACTTC.